This T cell receptor (beta chain) is from a study of resident and recirculating memory T cells in vitiligo. As for the study in general: Genomic DNA was extracted from whole homogenized samples, with no cell sorting.

Germline-derived CDR1 and CDR2 are SEHNR and FQNEAQ (reference sequence). V was clipped by 11 bases and J by 4 bases; unmatched bases: 11. This CDR3 contains 14 residues. Concerning this clone: No antigen is known for it.

Profiling relied on immunoSEQ multiplex PCR, and the TCRdb table lists in-frame clones only, not all of them. The sample carries around 70,000 clones, approximately 90% recorded once. Findings and caveats of the study: Sequences differed between biopsy sites and patients, suggesting private specificity. Clonality differed among vitiligo lesions, with no unique dominant clone.

This clonotype was sampled from a male donor with vitiligo. This chain connects TRBV7-9 to TRBJ2-3; TRBD2 matches 8 bases. The sample taken for sequencing was blood. The CDR3, as DNA: TGTGCCTCCGCCGGGGGGGGCGCGCCAGATACGCAGTATTTT. This encodes CASAGGGAPDTQYF. The entire variable domain, with the rest obtained from reference TRBV7-9 and TRBJ2-3, is as follows: DTGVSQNPRHKITKRGQNVTFRCDPISEHNRLYWYRQTLGQGPEFLTYFQNEAQLEKSRLLSDRFSAERPKGSFSTLEIQRTEQGDSAMYLCASAGGGAPDTQYFGPGTRLTVL.